This section outlines one T cell receptor (beta chain) sequence together with its context. The target antigen is unknown. A far larger clone is one base from this, pointing to a likely read error. Here immunoSEQ multiplex PCR was the method, and the copy in TCRdb shows in-frame clones only, minus some. The sample lists about 480,000 clones, over 75% occurring once. The data are from a study of shared clonotypes between healthy human individuals. Study findings and constraints: Genetic and exposure-history diversity was limited by the few donors.

Germline-derived CDR1 and CDR2 are SGHDT and YYEEEE. The CDR3 extends over 16 amino acids. This rearrangement joins TRBV5-6 to TRBJ1-5; D perhaps matches TRBD1 (5 bases). This TCR came from a woman aged 40 to 55 in good health. Some clones in this sample may be carry-over from other donors' samples. Sequenced input: PBMCs. As DNA, the CDR3 is TGTGCCGGCAGCTTGGATGGGGGATCGATCAATCAGCCCCAGCATTTT. Amino acids: CAGSLDGGSINQPQHF.